What follows are 21 T cell receptor beta chains derived from one specimen sequenced in a study of shared clonotypes between healthy human individuals. The data were produced by immunoSEQ multiplex PCR, yet TCRdb's version contains in-frame clones alone and is incomplete. The profile covers over 2 million clones, with 85% to 95% appearing a single time and 0.13% taken by the ten largest. The sequencing sample was made of naive CD4+ T cells sorted from blood. Subset defined: CD45RA+ positively selected. These receptor sequences come from a man aged 18 to 29 in good health.

The V and J genes are TRBV5-6 and TRBJ2-5; 10 nucleotides line up with TRBD2. The junction had 11 bases not matched to a gene; V was cut back by 4 bases and J by 5 bases. The germline V gene has CDR1 SGHDT and CDR2 YYEEEE. The CDR3 contains 16 residues. The CDR3 sequence: CASSGESGRAPETQYF. The CDR3 DNA reads as TGTGCCAGCAGCGGTGAAAGCGGGAGGGCCCCGGAGACCCAGTACTTC.

The rearrangement uses TRBV19 and TRBJ1-6; 8 bases map to TRBD1. This CDR3 is 20 amino acids long. J gave up 0 bases and V 4 bases, and 14 bases lay outside the gene matches. CDR1 is LNHDA, CDR2 SQIVND, per germline (reference sequence). The CDR3 here is CASSRTGTGNLFSYNSPLHF. Written as DNA, the CDR3 is TGTGCCAGTAGTAGAACCGGGACAGGAAATTTGTTCTCCTATAATTCACCCCTCCACTTT.

The V call is TRBV25-1, the J call TRBJ1-2; D perhaps matches TRBD1 (6 bases). Germline V gene sequence: CDR1 MGHDK, CDR2 SYGVNS. The CDR3 length is 17 residues. Trimming took 6 bases from V and 4 from J, leaving 24 bases between them. The CDR3 nucleotides are TGTGCCAGCAGCTCCACCCGACAGGCCGGATTTGGCTATGGCTACACCTTC. As protein: CASSSTRQAGFGYGYTF.

This clone was seen just once. This sequence joins TRBV5-1 and TRBJ2-7; TRBD2 might be the D (7 bases). CDR3 length: 16 residues. Germline CDR1 is SGHRS and CDR2 is YFSETQ. V was clipped by 4 bases and J by 5 bases, with 22 bases between them. Here the CDR3 DNA reads TGCGCCAGCAGCCTCAAAGCCGGGCAGGGGAGGGACGAGCAGTACTTC. It is translated as CASSLKAGQGRDEQYF.

The chain employs TRBV7-9 and TRBJ2-1; 11 bases align to TRBD2. The CDR3 is made up of 16 amino acids. Trimming cost V 6 bases and J 6 bases; bases outside gene matches: 10. Germline V gives CDR1 SEHNR, CDR2 FQNEAQ (reference sequence). CDR3 in amino acids: CASSLIAGGPVNEQFF. The CDR3 bases are TGTGCCAGCAGTTTGATAGCGGGGGGGCCCGTCAATGAGCAGTTCTTC.

The V gene is TRBV18, the J gene TRBJ2-5; D is uncertain. Trimming left V 3 bases short and J 4 bases short, with 12 bases between. The length of the CDR3 is 14 residues. CDR1 KGHSH and CDR2 LQKENI come from the germline V gene. CDR3 loop: CASSPTGKAETQYF. The CDR3 nucleotides read TGTGCCAGCTCACCGACTGGAAAGGCAGAGACCCAGTACTTC.

The chain uses TRBV2 and TRBJ2-5; D is perhaps TRBD2 (7 bases). Trimming removed 4 bases at V and 1 base at J, with 13 bases between. The CDR3 runs 15 residues. Germline V lookup: CDR1 SNHLY, CDR2 FYNNEI. CDR3 in DNA: TGTGCCAGCAGTGGGGGGGGCGAAAGCCAAGAGACCCAGTACTTC. Translation: CASSGGGESQETQYF.

The V call is TRBV21-1, the J call TRBJ1-2. TRBV21-1 is marked as a pseudogene. This CDR3 has 12 amino acids. The CDR3 DNA follows: TGTGCCAGCAGCAAGGCGGCCTATGGCTACACCTTC. Its translation: CASSKAAYGYTF.

The chain combines TRBV6-5 with TRBJ1-2; D is unclear. V was pared by 0 bases and J by 4 bases, with 6 bases between. In germline, CDR1 is MNHEY, CDR2 SVGAGI. This CDR3 region has 13 residues. The CDR3 spells CASSYSTSYGYTF. For the CDR3, the DNA is TGTGCCAGCAGTTACTCGACGTCCTATGGCTACACCTTC.

V is TRBV9 and J is TRBJ2-5, with 7 bases matching TRBD2. The V gene end was trimmed by 4 bases and the J gene end by 3 bases; junction bases not matched to a gene: 6. Germline lookup yields CDR1 SGDLS and CDR2 YYNGEE. The CDR3 covers 14 residues. DNA of the CDR3: TGTGCCAGCAGCTTTAGCGGGTTTGAAGAGACCCAGTACTTC. Translating gives CASSFSGFEETQYF.

CDR3 bases: TGTGCCAGCAGCCACTACCGGGACAGCCCTTCCGGCTACACCTTC. Translated: CASSHYRDSPSGYTF. The chain is built from TRBV14 and TRBJ1-2, with 7 bases matching TRBD1. V was pared by 3 bases and J by 8 bases, with 12 bases of the junction left unmatched. The germline V gene has CDR1 SGHDN and CDR2 FVKESK. The CDR3 runs 15 residues. Full variable domain (remainder filled in from reference TRBV14 and TRBJ1-2): EAGVTQFPSHSVIEKGQTVTLRCDPISGHDNLYWYRRVMGKEIKFLLHFVKESKQDESGMPNNRFLAERTGGTYSTLKVQPAELEDSGVYFCASSHYRDSPSGYTFGSGTRLTVV.

The chain uses TRBV25-1 and TRBJ1-2; no clear D gene. The V end was cut by 10 bases, the J end by 7 bases, with 19 bases between. The CDR3 totals 13 residues. The germline gives CDR1 MGHDK, CDR2 SYGVNS. CDR3 residues: CATYAAGRRGYTF. The CDR3 bases are TGTGCCACCTACGCGGCAGGCCGTCGTGGCTACACCTTC.

The chain is built from TRBV6-5 and TRBJ1-2; D call uncertain. V was cut by 4 bases and J by 6 bases, with 9 bases left in between. In germline, CDR1 is MNHEY, CDR2 SVGAGI. The CDR3 runs 12 residues. This CDR3 reads CASSSRSNGYTF. The CDR3 DNA follows: TGTGCCAGCAGTTCCCGGTCCAATGGCTACACCTTC.

The chain recombines TRBV5-1 with TRBJ2-5, with a possible D match to TRBD2 (5 bases). The CDR3 loop spans 15 amino acids. In germline, CDR1 is SGHRS, CDR2 YFSETQ. The V and J ends lost 0 bases and 4 bases respectively, with 13 bases between them. The CDR3, as DNA: TGCGCCAGCAGCTTGGGGGGTAGCGAAGGAGAGACCCAGTACTTC. Its translation is CASSLGGSEGETQYF.

V usage is TRBV5-4 and J usage is TRBJ2-1, with a possible D match to TRBD2 (5 bases). Germline assignment: CDR1 SGHNT and CDR2 YYREEE (reference sequence). The CDR3 runs 15 residues. The V gene lost 4 bases and the J gene lost 4 bases, with 15 bases spanning the gap. The CDR3 spells CASSQGLEEYNEQFF. DNA for the CDR3: TGTGCCAGCAGCCAAGGACTGGAAGAGTACAATGAGCAGTTCTTC.

The chain combines TRBV6-5 with TRBJ2-7, with 8 bases fitting TRBD1. CDR1 and CDR2 from the germline V gene are MNHEY and SVGAGI. V shed 6 bases and J 2 bases; nucleotides not matched to a gene: 3. This CDR3 has 13 residues. As DNA, the CDR3 is TGTGCCAGCAGGGACAGGGAACCCTACGAGCAGTACTTC. It specifies CASRDREPYEQYF.

Written as DNA, the CDR3 is TGTGCCAGCAGCTTAGCGAGGGGACTGGGCACAGATACGCAGTATTTT. This gives the protein CASSLARGLGTDTQYF. This chain links TRBV7-6 with TRBJ2-3, with a possible D match to TRBD2 (6 bases). CDR1 SGHVS and CDR2 FNYEAQ come from the germline V gene. This CDR3 has 16 residues. V was cut by 0 bases and J by 1 base, with 11 bases left in between.

This clone was seen just once. V usage is TRBV2 and J usage is TRBJ1-2, with 10 bases aligning to TRBD1. Trimming removed 6 bases from V and 5 bases from J; junction bases left unmatched: 6. The germline V gene encodes CDR1 SNHLY and CDR2 FYNNEI. CDR3 length: 14 residues. CDR3 nucleotides: TGTGCCAGCAGCCAGACAGGGGGCACTTATGGCTACACCTTC. Protein: CASSQTGGTYGYTF.

This clone showed up just a few times. The genes are TRBV5-1 and TRBJ2-1; the match to TRBD2 covers 12 bases. CDR3 size: 15 residues. The V segment lost 3 bases and the J segment 4 bases; nucleotides outside the gene matches: 2. The germline V gene encodes CDR1 SGHRS and CDR2 YFSETQ. In DNA form, the CDR3 reads TGCGCCAGCAGCTACCTAGCGGGAGGGTACAATGAGCAGTTCTTC. As protein: CASSYLAGGYNEQFF.

The chain couples TRBV5-6 to TRBJ1-2; a possible D gene is TRBD1 (5 bases). Germline CDR1 reads SGHDT; CDR2 reads YYEEEE. The CDR3 runs 18 residues. V was pared by 0 bases and J by 5 bases, with 23 bases between. CDR3 sequence: CASSLDLKGVRAGYGYTF. The CDR3 DNA sequence: TGTGCCAGCAGCTTGGACCTCAAAGGGGTCAGGGCCGGATATGGCTACACCTTC.

This clone turned up a few times. V is TRBV6-1 and J is TRBJ2-2; tentative D call: TRBD1 (5 bases). Germline CDR1 MNHNS, CDR2 SASEGT. CDR3 length equals 18 residues. V was cut by 4 bases and J by 0 bases, with 18 bases left in between. The CDR3 region is CASSALWKQASNTGELFF. Written as DNA, the CDR3 is TGTGCCAGCAGTGCACTTTGGAAACAGGCCTCGAACACCGGGGAGCTGTTTTTT.